This note documents a single TCR beta chain sequence. The data stem from a study of blood T cell repertoires in COVID-19. Across the whole study: The samples span acute and convalescent COVID-19 from the United States, Italy and Spain. PBMCs, B-cell-depleted T cells, or T cells provided the cDNA or gDNA that made up the material.

The length of the CDR3 is 15 residues. Germline assignment: CDR1 LNHDA and CDR2 SQIVND (reference sequence). Trimming left V 6 bases short and J 1 base short, with 12 bases between. In the original processing: Nucleated cell counts were estimated from reference gene primer amplification. Generated by immunoSEQ multiplex PCR, the TCRdb table keeps only in-frame clones and is missing some. D and trimming were read from the DNA, whereas the V and J calls and clone size are those reported in that table. This repertoire shows some 300,000 clones, 70% to 90% found once; its top ten account for around 1.2%.

Sequencing used peripheral blood. This sequence joins TRBV19 and TRBJ1-4, with D unclear. The TCR comes from a man aged 65 to 85 with acute or convalescent COVID-19. The CDR3 spells CASRALPVTNEKLFF. The CDR3 coding sequence is TGTGCCAGTAGAGCCCTGCCCGTAACTAATGAAAAACTGTTTTTT.